Given below is one T cell receptor beta chain in context. RNA was extracted with the RNeasy kit, and a quantity of roughly 0.45 to 1 ug was reverse transcribed using random hexamers. An immunoSEQ multiplex PCR generated amplified TCR beta CDR3 products spanning 54 Vbeta and 13 Jbeta. In TCRdb, the immunoSEQ multiplex PCR reads were re-called with MiXCR into one record per CDR3 protein. The sample consists of around 170,000 distinct CDR3 sequences, roughly 95% of them appearing once. TCR beta sequencing covered blood CD8+ and CD4+ T cells. This specimen comes from a study of CD8 T cells in Susac syndrome. The V gene lost 9 bases and the J gene lost 3 bases, with 5 bases spanning the gap. The CDR3 extends over 10 amino acids. Germline CDR1 MNHNS, CDR2 SASEGT.

The sequence derives from a human donor with multiple sclerosis. This chain uses TRBV6-1 with TRBJ1-2, with unresolved D. Sequenced sample: CD8+ T cells from PBMCs. The CDR3: CASLDYGYTF. The CDR3 bases are TGTGCCAGTTTGGACTATGGCTACACCTTC.